Listed here are 29 T cell receptor beta chains from one sample, sequenced in a study of cytomegalovirus exposure and HLA in healthy donors. Libraries were prepared by immunoSEQ multiplex PCR; TCRdb keeps only in-frame clonotypes and omits some of them. The table records some 150,000 clones, roughly nine tenths of them present only once. Sequencing was carried out using PBMCs. The receptor set was obtained from a woman aged 18-35 years in good health and CMV-seropositive.

The chain links TRBV7-6 to TRBJ2-7; TRBD2 agrees at 7 bases. The CDR3 runs 13 residues. Germline assignment: CDR1 SGHVS and CDR2 FNYEAQ. V lost 5 bases to trimming and J lost 6 bases; unmatched junction nucleotides: 7. CDR3 in amino acids: CASSRDYFSEQYF. The CDR3, as DNA: TGTGCCAGCAGCCGGGACTACTTCTCCGAGCAGTACTTC.

The J gene is TRBJ1-4, the V gene TRBV9; tentatively, D is TRBD1 (5 bases). This CDR3 is 18 amino acids long. Germline V lookup: CDR1 SGDLS, CDR2 YYNGEE. V gave up 0 bases and J gave up 8 bases, with 23 bases separating them. DNA for the CDR3: TGTGCCAGCAGCGTAGGAATCGAAGGGAGGGGCGCGAGCGAAAAACTGTTTTTT. Its translation is CASSVGIEGRGASEKLFF.

The chain recombines TRBV11-2 with TRBJ2-1; 10 bases agree with TRBD2. The V segment lost 4 bases and the J segment 8 bases; nucleotides outside the gene matches: 11. In germline, CDR1 is SGHAT, CDR2 FQNNGV. The CDR3 totals 16 residues. The CDR3 DNA follows: TGTGCCAGCAGCTCCGCCAGCGGGAGGGCCGGCGATGAGCAGTTCTTC. Protein sequence: CASSSASGRAGDEQFF.

This chain connects TRBV5-4 to TRBJ1-1; no definite D call. The length of the CDR3 is 16 residues. Germline values: CDR1 SGHNT, CDR2 YYREEE (reference sequence). V lost 1 base, J lost 2 bases, and 15 bases lay in between. This chain's CDR3 is CASSLFYRNRNTEAFF. In DNA, the CDR3 is TGTGCCAGCAGCTTGTTCTACCGTAACCGTAACACTGAAGCTTTCTTT. Filled out from reference TRBV5-4 and TRBJ1-1, the complete variable domain reads ETGVTQSPTHLIKTRGQQVTLRCSSQSGHNTVSWYQQALGQGPQFIFQYYREEENGRGNFPPRFSGLQFPNYSSELNVNALELDDSALYLCASSLFYRNRNTEAFFGQGTRLTVV.

Note on this clone: The sample contains more than one DNA sequence encoding this CDR3. This rearrangement joins TRBV7-2 to TRBJ2-7; D is uncertain. V lost 5 bases, J lost 0 bases, and 11 bases lay in between. Germline CDR1 SGHTA, CDR2 FQGNSA. This CDR3 is built from 14 residues. CDR3 nucleotides: TGTGCCAGCAGCCCAGACTTTAGCTCCTACGAGCAGTACTTC. It is translated as CASSPDFSSYEQYF.

The V gene is TRBV27, the J gene TRBJ1-4; TRBD1 matches at 9 bases. Germline trimming cut 5 bases from V and 3 bases from J; bases unmatched to any gene: 10. There are 17 residues in the CDR3. The germline V gene has CDR1 MNHEY and CDR2 SMNVEV (reference sequence). The CDR3 protein is CASSPGTGRVANEKLFF. The CDR3 coding sequence is TGTGCCAGCAGTCCCGGGACAGGGAGAGTAGCTAATGAAAAACTGTTTTTT.

J is TRBJ2-1 and V is TRBV5-1; 7 bases line up with TRBD2. The V segment lost 4 bases and the J segment 5 bases; nucleotides outside the gene matches: 6. Germline CDR1 SGHRS, CDR2 YFSETQ. This CDR3 spans 14 amino acids. The CDR3 is CASSQGLPNNEQFF. The DNA of the CDR3 is TGCGCCAGCAGCCAGGGACTACCAAACAATGAGCAGTTCTTC.

The rearrangement joins TRBV15 to TRBJ2-7; 7 bases fit TRBD2. Trimming at V came to 4 bases and at J to 0 bases, leaving 9 bases not matched to a gene. The CDR3 runs to 16 residues. The germline CDR1 and CDR2 sequences are LNHNV and YYDKDF (reference sequence). DNA of the CDR3: TGTGCCACCAGCAACCTACTAGCGTCTAACTCCTACGAGCAGTACTTC. This sequence encodes CATSNLLASNSYEQYF. Looking up the rest from reference TRBV15 and TRBJ2-7 gives the full variable domain: DAMVIQNPRYQVTQFGKPVTLSCSQTLNHNVMYWYQQKSSQAPKLLFHYYDKDFNNEADTPDNFQSRRPNTSFCFLDIRSPGLGDTAMYLCATSNLLASNSYEQYFGPGTRLTVT.

This chain connects TRBV7-9 to TRBJ2-7; the match to TRBD1 covers 9 bases. Germline CDR1 and CDR2: SEHNR and FQNEAQ (reference sequence). The CDR3 loop spans 15 amino acids. Losses at the gene ends were 2 bases for V and 7 bases for J; bases not matched to a gene: 9. CDR3 sequence (DNA): TGTGCCAGCAGCTTACCCCGGACAGGGGAGAAAGAGCAGTACTTC. It yields the protein CASSLPRTGEKEQYF. Full variable domain (remainder filled in from reference TRBV7-9 and TRBJ2-7): DTGVSQNPRHKITKRGQNVTFRCDPISEHNRLYWYRQTLGQGPEFLTYFQNEAQLEKSRLLSDRFSAERPKGSFSTLEIQRTEQGDSAMYLCASSLPRTGEKEQYFGPGTRLTVT.

The chain carries TRBV5-1 and TRBJ1-4; maybe TRBD1 (6 bases). This CDR3 region has 14 residues. V lost 0 bases to trimming and J lost 3 bases, with 6 bases between them. The germline gives CDR1 SGHRS, CDR2 YFSETQ. In nucleotides, the CDR3 is TGCGCCAGCAGCTTGGAGGGGGCTAATGAAAAACTGTTTTTT. Its translation: CASSLEGANEKLFF.

This sequence joins TRBV20-1 and TRBJ1-4; 8 bases fit TRBD1. CDR1 is DFQATT and CDR2 is SNEGSKA in the germline V gene (reference sequence). CDR3 length: 11 amino acids. The V and J ends lost 6 bases and 17 bases, in that order; junction bases with no gene match: 11. The CDR3 DNA is TGCAGTGCGCCCGGCTGGGACAGGAATTTTTTT. Translating gives CSAPGWDRNFF.

J is TRBJ2-1 and V is TRBV27; 9 positions match TRBD2. This CDR3 spans 15 amino acids. Per the germline V gene, CDR1 is MNHEY and CDR2 is SMNVEV (reference sequence). The V segment lost 8 bases and the J segment 4 bases; nucleotides outside the gene matches: 9. The CDR3 loop is CASWTLAGLYNEQFF. The CDR3 DNA reads as TGTGCCAGCTGGACGCTAGCGGGATTATACAATGAGCAGTTCTTC.

The sample holds one count of this clone. The chain is built from TRBV29-1 and TRBJ2-5, with 9 bases aligning to TRBD2. Trimming removed 5 bases from V and 3 bases from J; junction bases left unmatched: 4. Germline V gene data show CDR1 as SQVTM and CDR2 as ANQGSEA. The CDR3 runs 13 residues. Written as DNA, the CDR3 is TGCAGCGTTAGGGGACTAGCTGAAGAGACCCAGTACTTC. It specifies CSVRGLAEETQYF.

The gene calls are TRBV18 and TRBJ1-4, with 8 bases matching TRBD1. The germline CDR1 and CDR2 sequences are KGHSH and LQKENI. The trim removed 2 bases at V and 8 bases at J, leaving 4 bases unmatched. This CDR3 has 14 residues. The CDR3: CASSPGQGREKLFF. The CDR3 bases are TGTGCCAGCTCACCAGGACAGGGCAGGGAAAAACTGTTTTTT.

The rearrangement links TRBV4-1 to TRBJ1-1; no definite D call. V was pared by 0 bases and J by 10 bases, with 15 bases between. The CDR3 is 14 residues long. Germline V gene lookup returns CDR1 MGHRA and CDR2 YSYEKL. DNA for the CDR3: TGCGCCAGCAGCCAAGAGAGGGTGGGCGCGGGAGCTTTCTTT. Translation gives CASSQERVGAGAFF.

The chain uses TRBV5-1 and TRBJ2-7, with TRBD2 as a possible D gene (6 bases). Germline V lookup: CDR1 SGHRS, CDR2 YFSETQ. This CDR3 has 14 residues. Trimming took off 5 bases at V and 2 bases at J, with 14 bases between the two ends. DNA for the CDR3: TGCGCCAGCAGTGAAATAGCGGAGCCCTACGAGCAGTACTTC. This translates into CASSEIAEPYEQYF. Drawing the rest from reference TRBV5-1 and TRBJ2-7, the complete variable domain is KAGVTQTPRYLIKTRGQQVTLSCSPISGHRSVSWYQQTPGQGLQFLFEYFSETQRNKGNFPGRFSGRQFSNSRSEMNVSTLELGDSALYLCASSEIAEPYEQYFGPGTRLTVT.

Here the CDR3 DNA reads TGTGCCAGCAGCCGTGGACTAGCGGGAGGGCGTAATGAGCAGTTCTTC. It yields the protein CASSRGLAGGRNEQFF. The chain links TRBV28 to TRBJ2-1; 15 nucleotides align to TRBD2. This CDR3 is 16 amino acids long. The ends lost 6 bases at V and 7 bases at J; junction bases unmatched: 7. Germline CDR1 reads MDHEN; CDR2 reads SYDVKM.

The chain carries TRBV5-5 and TRBJ2-7; 8 nucleotides agree with TRBD1. The CDR3 length is 14 residues. V dropped 4 bases and J dropped 3; count of bases not matched to a gene: 6. CDR1 and CDR2 from the germline V gene are SGHKS and YYEKEE (reference sequence). For the CDR3, the DNA is TGTGCCAGCAGCGGACAGGGTAGGAACTACGAGCAGTACTTC. Its protein is CASSGQGRNYEQYF. The full variable domain, completed using reference TRBV5-5 and TRBJ2-7, is DAGVTQSPTHLIKTRGQQVTLRCSPISGHKSVSWYQQVLGQGPQFIFQYYEKEERGRGNFPDRFSARQFPNYSSELNVNALLLGDSALYLCASSGQGRNYEQYFGPGTRLTVT.

The chain recombines TRBV19 with TRBJ2-1; a possible D gene is TRBD1 (5 bases). Germline loops: CDR1 LNHDA, CDR2 SQIVND (reference sequence). The V end was cut by 2 bases, the J end by 8 bases, with 16 bases between. CDR3 length equals 15 residues. This chain's CDR3 is CASSIKGQGYDEQFF. The CDR3 nucleotides read TGTGCCAGTAGTATAAAGGGGCAGGGTTACGATGAGCAGTTCTTC.

This rearrangement joins TRBV27 to TRBJ2-1; 9 bases are a match to TRBD2. This CDR3 comprises 14 residues. The ends lost 6 bases at V and 3 bases at J; junction bases unmatched: 3. Germline V CDR1 and CDR2: MNHEY, SMNVEV (reference sequence). CDR3 nucleotides: TGTGCCAGCAGGGGGACTAGCCGCTACAATGAGCAGTTCTTC. It yields the protein CASRGTSRYNEQFF.

V gene TRBV30 combines with J gene TRBJ1-5; D might be TRBD1 (5 bases). This CDR3 is built from 15 residues. The V end lost 3 bases, the J end lost 2 bases, and 14 bases lay between the germline ends. Per germline, CDR1 GTSNPN and CDR2 SVGIG (reference sequence). The chain's CDR3 is CAWSDRGIRNQPQHF. In nucleotides, the CDR3 is TGTGCCTGGAGCGATAGGGGAATTCGCAATCAGCCCCAGCATTTT.

CDR3 coding DNA: TGTGCCAGCAGCGTCATGACTACGGACCCCTACGAGCAGTACTTC. It codes for CASSVMTTDPYEQYF. This rearrangement joins TRBV5-6 to TRBJ2-7; D might be TRBD2 (5 bases). Trimming left V 4 bases short and J 2 bases short, with 16 bases between. Germline V gene data show CDR1 as SGHDT and CDR2 as YYEEEE. The length of the CDR3 is 15 residues.

The chain uses TRBV6-5 and TRBJ1-3; D gene unclear. Germline assignment: CDR1 MNHEY and CDR2 SVGAGI. Trimming stripped 7 bases from V and 1 base from J, with 8 bases between. The CDR3 is made up of 13 amino acids. The CDR3 region is CASMMSSGNTIYF. CDR3 DNA: TGTGCCAGCATGATGAGTTCTGGAAACACCATATATTTT.

This rearrangement joins TRBV15 to TRBJ2-1; 8 nucleotides line up with TRBD1. The CDR3 sequence is 15 residues long. V dropped 7 bases and J dropped 3; count of bases not matched to a gene: 8. The V gene's germline CDR1 is LNHNV and CDR2 YYDKDF (reference sequence). The CDR3 coding sequence is TGTGCCACCAACCTGGACAGGGCCTTCTACAATGAGCAGTTCTTC. Translating gives CATNLDRAFYNEQFF.

The chain has TRBV30 and TRBJ2-7; TRBD1 matches 8 bases. With V trimmed by 4 bases and J by 6 bases, 20 bases remained unmatched. Germline V gives CDR1 GTSNPN, CDR2 SVGIG (reference sequence). The CDR3 contains 17 residues. CDR3 DNA: TGTGCCTGGATCACGGTGCGTAGCACAGGGGGAAGGGGCGAGCAGTACTTC. Its translation: CAWITVRSTGGRGEQYF.

The CDR3 nucleotides read TGTGCCAGCAGCCAGGTGCGGGAACACGAGCAGTACTTC. It codes for CASSQVREHEQYF. The V call is TRBV7-9, the J call TRBJ2-7, with D possibly TRBD2 on 6 matching bases. The ends were cut back, 5 bases at V and 5 bases at J, with 13 bases in the middle. From germline, CDR1 is SEHNR and CDR2 FQNEAQ (reference sequence). This CDR3 has 13 residues.

The V call is TRBV25-1, the J call TRBJ2-5; D not resolved. Between the trimmed V and J ends, which lost 8 bases and 3 bases, there was a span of 10 bases. CDR3 size: 12 residues. The germline gives CDR1 MGHDK, CDR2 SYGVNS. Here the CDR3 reads CASEDSEETQYF. CDR3 DNA sequence: TGTGCCAGCGAAGACTCCGAAGAGACCCAGTACTTC.

V usage is TRBV9 and J usage is TRBJ1-2; the D gene is possibly TRBD1 (6 bases). CDR1 and CDR2 from the germline V gene are SGDLS and YYNGEE. CDR3 size: 14 residues. V was trimmed by 0 bases and J by 5 bases, leaving 11 bases between them. The CDR3 reads CASSVAPGVYGYTF. DNA for the CDR3: TGTGCCAGCAGCGTAGCCCCAGGGGTATATGGCTACACCTTC.

The chain has TRBV5-5 and TRBJ1-5; D may be TRBD1 (5 bases). The CDR3 totals 13 residues. Germline loops: CDR1 SGHKS, CDR2 YYEKEE (reference sequence). V lost 0 bases and J 7 bases, leaving 8 bases between the germline ends. This CDR3 reads CASSLEGHQPQHF. For the CDR3, the DNA is TGTGCCAGCAGCTTGGAGGGGCACCAGCCCCAGCATTTT.